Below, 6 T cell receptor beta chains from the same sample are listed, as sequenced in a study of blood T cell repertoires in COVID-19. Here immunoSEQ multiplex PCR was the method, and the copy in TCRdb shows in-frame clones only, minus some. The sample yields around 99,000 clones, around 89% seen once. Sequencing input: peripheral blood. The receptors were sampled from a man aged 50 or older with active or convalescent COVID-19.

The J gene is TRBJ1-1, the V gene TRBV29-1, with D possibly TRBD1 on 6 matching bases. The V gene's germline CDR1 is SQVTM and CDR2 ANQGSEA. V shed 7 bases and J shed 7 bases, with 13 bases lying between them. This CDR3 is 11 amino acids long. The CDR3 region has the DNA TGCAGCGCTAGGGACACCGTTGAAGCTTTCTTT. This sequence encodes CSARDTVEAFF.

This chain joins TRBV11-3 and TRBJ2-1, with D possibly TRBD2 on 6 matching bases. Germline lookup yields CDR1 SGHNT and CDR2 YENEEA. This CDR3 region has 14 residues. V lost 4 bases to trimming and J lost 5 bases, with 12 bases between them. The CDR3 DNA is TGTGCCAGCAGCTCGGGACTCCCAGACAATGAGCAGTTCTTC. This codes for CASSSGLPDNEQFF. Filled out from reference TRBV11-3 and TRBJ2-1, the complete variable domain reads EAGVVQSPRYKIIEKKQPVAFWCNPISGHNTLYWYLQNLGQGPELLIRYENEEAVDDSQLPKDRFSAERLKGVDSTLKIQPAELGDSAVYLCASSSGLPDNEQFFGPGTRLTVL.

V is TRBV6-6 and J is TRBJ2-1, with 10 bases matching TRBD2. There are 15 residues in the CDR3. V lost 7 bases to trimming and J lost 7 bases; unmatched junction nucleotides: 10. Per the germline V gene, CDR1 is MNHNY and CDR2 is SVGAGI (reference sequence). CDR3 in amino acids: CASIFSGRPGNEQFF. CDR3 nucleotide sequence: TGTGCCAGCATCTTTAGCGGGAGGCCGGGGAATGAGCAGTTCTTC.

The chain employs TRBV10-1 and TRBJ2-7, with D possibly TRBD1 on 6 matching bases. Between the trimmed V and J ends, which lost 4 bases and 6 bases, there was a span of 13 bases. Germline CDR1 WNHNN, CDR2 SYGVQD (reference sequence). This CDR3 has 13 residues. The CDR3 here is CASSALAGAEQYF. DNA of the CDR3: TGCGCCAGCAGTGCGTTGGCAGGGGCCGAGCAGTACTTC.

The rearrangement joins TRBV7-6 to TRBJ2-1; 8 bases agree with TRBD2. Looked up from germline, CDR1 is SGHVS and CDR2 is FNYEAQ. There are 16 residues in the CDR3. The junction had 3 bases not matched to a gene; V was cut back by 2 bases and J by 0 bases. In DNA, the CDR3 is TGTGCCAGCAGCTTAAGCGGGGGTAGCTCCTACAATGAGCAGTTCTTC. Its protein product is CASSLSGGSSYNEQFF.

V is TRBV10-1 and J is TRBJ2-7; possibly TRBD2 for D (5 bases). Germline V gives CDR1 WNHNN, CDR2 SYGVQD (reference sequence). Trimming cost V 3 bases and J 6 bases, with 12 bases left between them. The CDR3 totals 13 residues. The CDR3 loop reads CASSDQEDAEQYF. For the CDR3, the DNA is TGCGCCAGCAGTGATCAGGAGGACGCCGAGCAGTACTTC.